The TCR beta chain under discussion was sequenced for a study of T cell repertoires and HLA-DP antigens. Germline CDR1 SGHTA, CDR2 FQGNSA. The CDR3 is made up of 14 amino acids. V was pared by 5 bases and J by 7 bases, with 17 bases between. Generated by immunoSEQ multiplex PCR, the TCRdb table keeps only in-frame clones and is missing some. This sample carries approximately 100,000 clones, roughly 86% of them seen once, and the ten largest clones take about 1.5%. About this clone: The antigen is undetermined.

This chain joins TRBV7-2 and TRBJ1-2, with D possibly being TRBD1 (6 bases). This clonotype was sampled from a man in his fifties or sixties in good health and CMV-seronegative. Sequenced sample: CD4+ T cells from PBMCs. The CDR3 here is CASSQVQGPGGYTF. The CDR3 nucleotides are TGTGCCAGCAGCCAAGTACAGGGTCCCGGTGGCTACACCTTC.